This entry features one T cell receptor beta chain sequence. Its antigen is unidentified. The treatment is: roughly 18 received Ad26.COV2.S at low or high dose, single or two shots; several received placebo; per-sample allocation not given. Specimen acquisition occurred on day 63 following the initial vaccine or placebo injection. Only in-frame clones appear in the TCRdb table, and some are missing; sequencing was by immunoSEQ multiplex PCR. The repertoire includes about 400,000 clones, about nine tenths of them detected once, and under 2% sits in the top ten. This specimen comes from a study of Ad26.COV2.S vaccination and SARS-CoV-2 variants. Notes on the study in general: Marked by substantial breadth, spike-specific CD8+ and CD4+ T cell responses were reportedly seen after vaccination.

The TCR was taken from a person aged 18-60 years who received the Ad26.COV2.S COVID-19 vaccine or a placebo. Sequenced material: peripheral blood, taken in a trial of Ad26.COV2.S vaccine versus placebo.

CDR3 sequence (DNA): TGTGCCAGTCAGCAGATAACGAATGAGCAGTTCTTC. This codes for CASQQITNEQFF. The rearrangement links TRBV12-3 or TRBV12-4 to TRBJ2-1; D call uncertain. The CDR3 contains 12 residues. V was cut by 9 bases and J by 7 bases, with 13 bases left in between.